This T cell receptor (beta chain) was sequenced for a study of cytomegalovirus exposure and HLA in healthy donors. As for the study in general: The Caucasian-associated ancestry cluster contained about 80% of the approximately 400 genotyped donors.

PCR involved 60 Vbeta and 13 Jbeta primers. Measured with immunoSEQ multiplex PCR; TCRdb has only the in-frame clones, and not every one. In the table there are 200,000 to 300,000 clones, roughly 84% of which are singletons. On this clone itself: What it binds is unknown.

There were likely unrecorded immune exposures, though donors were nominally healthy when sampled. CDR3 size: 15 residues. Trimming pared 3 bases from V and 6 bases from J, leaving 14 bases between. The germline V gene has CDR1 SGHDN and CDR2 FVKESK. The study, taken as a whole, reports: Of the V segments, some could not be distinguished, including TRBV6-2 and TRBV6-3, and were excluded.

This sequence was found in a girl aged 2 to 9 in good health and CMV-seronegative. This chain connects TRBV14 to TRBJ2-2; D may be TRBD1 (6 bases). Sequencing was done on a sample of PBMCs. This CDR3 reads CASSQKTGLPGELFF. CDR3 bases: TGTGCCAGCAGCCAGAAAACAGGGCTCCCCGGGGAGCTGTTTTTT. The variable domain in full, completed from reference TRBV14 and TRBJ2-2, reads EAGVTQFPSHSVIEKGQTVTLRCDPISGHDNLYWYRRVMGKEIKFLLHFVKESKQDESGMPNNRFLAERTGGTYSTLKVQPAELEDSGVYFCASSQKTGLPGELFFGEGSRLTVL.